The 15 T cell receptor beta chains given below trace back to one sample, sequenced in a study of blood T cell repertoires in COVID-19. Only in-frame clones appear in the TCRdb table, and some are missing; sequencing was by immunoSEQ multiplex PCR. The repertoire has around 250,000 clones, roughly 83% of them found once; the top ten carry about 4.5%. Sequences were obtained from peripheral blood. Receptor source: a man aged 60 to 69 who had recovered from COVID-19.

In this sample, this clone turned up a few times. The chain couples TRBV28 to TRBJ2-4; 8 positions match TRBD1. The V and J ends lost 6 bases and 8 bases, in that order; junction bases with no gene match: 9. The CDR3 runs to 14 residues. Germline CDR1 MDHEN, CDR2 SYDVKM. DNA of the CDR3: TGTGCCAGCAGCAGTGGACAGGGCGGAGACATTCAGTACTTC. As protein: CASSSGQGGDIQYF.

The V gene is TRBV28, the J gene TRBJ2-7, with a weak D call TRBD1 (6 bases). The CDR3 covers 14 residues. Germline V gene data show CDR1 as MDHEN and CDR2 as SYDVKM. The ends were cut back, 2 bases at V and 0 bases at J, with 8 bases in the middle. CDR3 bases: TGTGCCAGCAGTTTAAGGGGGACCTCCTACGAGCAGTACTTC. Its translation: CASSLRGTSYEQYF.

This clone came up many times. The chain has TRBV9 and TRBJ2-1, with a weak D call TRBD2 (6 bases). Trimming took off 4 bases at V and 5 bases at J, with 16 bases between the two ends. There are 15 residues in the CDR3. CDR1 SGDLS and CDR2 YYNGEE come from the germline V gene. For the CDR3, the DNA is TGTGCCAGCAGCCCCGGGGGTGGACTCGACAATGAGCAGTTCTTC. Its translation is CASSPGGGLDNEQFF.

V usage is TRBV6-2 or TRBV6-3 and J usage is TRBJ1-5, with 9 nucleotides matching TRBD1. CDR3 size: 17 residues. V lost 6 bases to trimming and J lost 1 base; unmatched junction nucleotides: 10. Germline-derived CDR1 and CDR2 are MNHEY and SVGEGT. The CDR3 DNA follows: TGTGCCAGCAGCCTAAGGGACAGGGAACTCAGCAATCAGCCCCAGCATTTT. The encoded protein is CASSLRDRELSNQPQHF.

The genes are TRBV27 and TRBJ1-1; no firm D call. Germline loops: CDR1 MNHEY, CDR2 SMNVEV (reference sequence). V lost 5 bases and J lost 6, with 7 bases in between. The CDR3 length is 11 residues. The CDR3 spells CASSPRAEAFF. The DNA for the CDR3 is TGTGCCAGCAGTCCCCGAGCTGAAGCTTTCTTT.

The chain has TRBV11-2 and TRBJ2-1; D unclear. The germline V gene encodes CDR1 SGHAT and CDR2 FQNNGV. V dropped 0 bases and J dropped 4 bases, with 10 bases sitting between them. The CDR3 covers 15 residues. The CDR3 reads CASSLELAGYNEQFF. The CDR3 bases are TGTGCCAGCAGCTTAGAGTTAGCTGGGTACAATGAGCAGTTCTTC.

In DNA form, the CDR3 reads TGTGCCAGCAGCCCGTGGGACAGGGTGGTCTATGGCTACACCTTC. Amino acids: CASSPWDRVVYGYTF. The genes are TRBV3-1 (or the pseudogene TRBV3-2) and TRBJ1-2, with TRBD1 matching over 9 bases. Germline V gene lookup returns CDR1 LGHDT and CDR2 YNNKEL (reference sequence). J was trimmed by 4 bases and V by 4 bases; bases with no gene match: 7. The CDR3 has 15 amino acids.

The chain has TRBV29-1 and TRBJ2-7; 10 nucleotides line up with TRBD1. This CDR3 region has 15 residues. V trimming: 1 base; J trimming: 0 bases; junction bases outside the gene matches: 3. Germline CDR1 SQVTM, CDR2 ANQGSEA. The CDR3 loop reads CSVEGGQGFSYEQYF. For the CDR3, the DNA is TGCAGCGTTGAAGGGGGACAGGGGTTCTCCTACGAGCAGTACTTC.

The chain has TRBV29-1 and TRBJ1-2; D gene uncertain. The germline V gene encodes CDR1 SQVTM and CDR2 ANQGSEA. Trimming cost V 0 bases and J 3 bases, with 11 bases left between them. CDR3 size: 14 residues. The CDR3 protein is CSVEESRQYYGYTF. CDR3 in DNA: TGCAGCGTTGAAGAATCCCGACAATACTATGGCTACACCTTC. The full variable domain, in which reference TRBV29-1 and TRBJ1-2 provide the parts outside the CDR3, is SAVISQKPSRDICQRGTSLTIQCQVDSQVTMMFWYRQQPGQSLTLIATANQGSEATYESGFVIDKFPISRPNLTFSTLTVSNMSPEDSSIYLCSVEESRQYYGYTFGSGTRLTVV.

The V and J genes are TRBV2 and TRBJ1-4, with 9 bases matching TRBD1. Trimming took 5 bases from V and 3 from J; bases not matched to a gene: 4. CDR3 length equals 15 residues. Germline assignment: CDR1 SNHLY and CDR2 FYNNEI. This CDR3 is CASSRDRAPNEKLFF. The CDR3 coding sequence is TGTGCCAGCAGTCGGGACAGGGCCCCTAATGAAAAACTGTTTTTT.

This clone was recorded a few times. The V and J genes are TRBV3-1 (or the pseudogene TRBV3-2) and TRBJ1-1; the match to TRBD1 covers 7 bases. The length of the CDR3 is 16 residues. With V trimmed by 2 bases and J by 0 bases, 6 bases remained unmatched. In germline, CDR1 is LGHDT, CDR2 YNNKEL (reference sequence). CDR3 sequence: CASSQTTGLLNTEAFF. The CDR3 DNA reads TGTGCCAGCAGCCAAACGACAGGGTTGCTGAACACTGAAGCTTTCTTT.

The chain carries TRBV6-1 and TRBJ2-3; the match to TRBD1 covers 9 bases. Per the germline V gene, CDR1 is MNHNS and CDR2 is SASEGT. The CDR3 covers 15 residues. Losses at the gene ends were 6 bases for V and 2 bases for J; bases not matched to a gene: 6. CDR3 amino acids: CASSGGTGFTDTQYF. CDR3 sequence (DNA): TGTGCCAGCAGCGGGGGGACAGGGTTCACAGATACGCAGTATTTT.

The chain links TRBV3-1 (or the pseudogene TRBV3-2) to TRBJ1-2, with a weak D call TRBD1 (5 bases). CDR1 is LGHDT, CDR2 YNNKEL, per germline (reference sequence). This CDR3 spans 15 amino acids. Trimming cost V 2 bases and J 0 bases, with 10 bases left between them. The CDR3: CASSQSRAANYGYTF. Written as DNA, the CDR3 is TGTGCCAGCAGCCAATCCAGGGCTGCTAACTATGGCTACACCTTC.

V gene TRBV19 combines with J gene TRBJ1-2; 9 nucleotides line up with TRBD1. The ends lost 2 bases at V and 5 bases at J; junction bases unmatched: 3. Germline loops: CDR1 LNHDA, CDR2 SQIVND (reference sequence). This CDR3 spans 14 amino acids. This chain's CDR3 is CASSIIGQGYGYTF. CDR3 coding DNA: TGTGCCAGTAGTATAATCGGACAGGGGTATGGCTACACCTTC.

This sequence joins TRBV9 and TRBJ2-3, with TRBD1 matching 8 bases. The J segment lost 7 bases and the V segment lost 4 bases, leaving 8 bases of the junction unmatched. This CDR3 has 14 amino acids. From germline, CDR1 is SGDLS and CDR2 YYNGEE. CDR3 in DNA: TGTGCCAGCAGCAATGACAGGGGAACAAATACGCAGTATTTT. Translation gives CASSNDRGTNTQYF.